This is a list of T cell receptor beta chains from one sample in a study of blood T cell repertoires in COVID-19. TCRdb keeps only in-frame clones here, not all; method: immunoSEQ multiplex PCR. The sample records 65,000 or so clones, 75% to 90% being singletons. The sample was peripheral blood. These receptors came from a man at least 80 years old with acute or convalescent COVID-19. Each CDR3 is given with its conserved first and last residue. Fields, in order: J gene, V gene, clone size, D gene, CDR3 length, CDR3 DNA, CDR3 protein. The D gene is left open where the match is weak. Clone size is shown for a subset of rows, as once, few, many or a class of expanded clone.

TRBJ1-2	TRBV12-3/TRBV12-4	NA	NA	12	TGTGCCAGCAGTTACGGGTATTCTGGCTACACCTTC	CASSYGYSGYTF
TRBJ1-5	TRBV29-1	NA	NA	14	TGCAGCGTTGCCCAGGGTTATAGCAATCAGCCCCAGCATTTT	CSVAQGYSNQPQHF
TRBJ2-3	TRBV3-1/TRBV3-2	NA	NA	17	TGTGCCAGCAGCCAAGAGTTGCGGGGTTGGAGGACAGATACGCAGTATTTT	CASSQELRGWRTDTQYF
TRBJ2-5	TRBV2	NA	NA	13	TGTGCCAGCAGCCGAGGCCGGGAAGAGACCCAGTACTTC	CASSRGREETQYF
TRBJ1-1	TRBV18	NA	NA	15	TGTGCCAGCTCACCTCAGGGAGGAATGAACACTGAAGCTTTCTTT	CASSPQGGMNTEAFF
TRBJ1-1	TRBV28	NA	NA	12	TGTGCCAGCACCGTCTCCTCCACTGAAGCTTTCTTT	CASTVSSTEAFF
TRBJ1-6	TRBV7-2	medium-sized	TRBD1	15	TGTGCCAGCAGCTTAGGACAGGGTTTTAATTCACCCCTCCACTTT	CASSLGQGFNSPLHF
TRBJ2-3	TRBV4-1	NA	TRBD1	15	TGCGCCAGCAGCCTAAGGACAGGGAGCACAGATACGCAGTATTTT	CASSLRTGSTDTQYF
TRBJ2-7	TRBV23-1	NA	NA	15	TGCGCCAGCAGTCAATTACCCCCTTCGGGAAACGAGCAGTACTTC	CASSQLPPSGNEQYF
TRBJ2-3	TRBV6-5	NA	NA	12	TGTGCCAGCAGTCCTCAGCGAGATACGCAGTATTTT	CASSPQRDTQYF
TRBJ1-1	TRBV10-1	once	NA	13	TGCGCCAGCAGGGACAATATGAACACTGAAGCTTTCTTT	CASRDNMNTEAFF
TRBJ2-2	TRBV10-1	NA	NA	14	TGCGCCAGCAGACTACACACTGGAGGCGGGGAGCTGTTTTTT	CASRLHTGGGELFF
TRBJ1-6	TRBV19	NA	TRBD1	15	TGTGCCAGTAGTGCACAGGGGGCTTATAATTCACCCCTCCACTTT	CASSAQGAYNSPLHF
TRBJ2-7	TRBV6-5	NA	TRBD1	14	TGTGCCAGCAGTTCCGACAGGGGGCTCTACGAGCAGTACTTC	CASSSDRGLYEQYF
TRBJ2-5	TRBV6-5	NA	TRBD2	13	TGTGCCAGCAGCGCTCCGGGACTAGACACCCAGTACTTC	CASSAPGLDTQYF
TRBJ1-2	TRBV29-1	NA	TRBD1	15	TGCAGCGTTGAGGCGACAGGGACCCTTAACTATGGCTACACCTTC	CSVEATGTLNYGYTF
TRBJ1-1	TRBV30	once	TRBD1	12	TGTGCCTGGGGGACAGGGAACACTGAAGCTTTCTTT	CAWGTGNTEAFF
TRBJ2-3	TRBV5-6	NA	TRBD2	16	TGTGCCAGCAGCTTGTCTGAGCGGGGGATCACAGATACGCAGTATTTT	CASSLSERGITDTQYF
TRBJ2-3	TRBV18	NA	NA	12	TGTGCCAGCTCACTCTCCACAGATACGCAGTATTTT	CASSLSTDTQYF
TRBJ1-5	TRBV28	once	NA	14	TGTGCCAGCAGTTTAGTTCGGGGCAATCAGCCCCAGCATTTT	CASSLVRGNQPQHF
TRBJ2-1	TRBV7-7	large	TRBD2	15	TGTGCTAGCAGCTCCGGACTAGCGGCCTACAATGAGCAGTTCTTC	CASSSGLAAYNEQFF
TRBJ1-1	TRBV5-6	NA	TRBD1	15	TGTGCCAGCAGCTCTCCTCGACAGGGACGAACTGAAGCTTTCTTT	CASSSPRQGRTEAFF
TRBJ2-3	TRBV24-1	NA	TRBD2	16	TGTGCCACCATGTCTAGCGGGGGGCTCAACACAGATACGCAGTATTTT	CATMSSGGLNTDTQYF
TRBJ2-2	TRBV21-1	NA	NA	21	NA	CASSKESWRRLGYRCTGELFF
TRBJ1-3	TRBV4-2	NA	TRBD1	16	TGTGCCAGCAGCGAGAGCAGACAGGGGGCTAGAAACACCATATATTTT	CASSESRQGARNTIYF
TRBJ2-4	TRBV2	few	TRBD2	15	TGTGCCAGCATATCTAGCGGACTAGCCAAAAACATTCAGTACTTC	CASISSGLAKNIQYF